The 21 T cell receptor beta chains reported below all come from one sample, sequenced in a study of T cells in tuberculosis. Only in-frame clones appear in the TCRdb table, and some are missing; sequencing was by immunoSEQ multiplex PCR. This table holds more than 30,000 clones, 94% found once. The sample comprised PBMCs. Source of these receptors: a donor aged 10-29 years with latent tuberculosis or without tuberculosis infection.

This clone was counted once. V is TRBV6-1 and J is TRBJ1-4; 7 bases match TRBD1. Germline CDR1 is MNHNS and CDR2 is SASEGT. The CDR3 totals 15 residues. V trimming: 3 bases; J trimming: 8 bases; junction bases outside the gene matches: 9. The CDR3 DNA reads as TGTGCCAGCAGTGAGGCAGGGGGGATACAGGAAAAACTGTTTTTT. Its translation: CASSEAGGIQEKLFF.

This CDR3 is CASSRLSGTGGDEQYF. CDR3 sequence (DNA): TGTGCCAGCTCACGATTGTCCGGGACAGGAGGAGACGAGCAGTACTTC. This chain connects TRBV18 to TRBJ2-7; TRBD1 matches 8 bases. J gave up 5 bases and V 4 bases, and 13 bases lay outside the gene matches. This CDR3 has 16 residues. Germline assignment: CDR1 KGHSH and CDR2 LQKENI.

The chain is built from TRBV7-3 and TRBJ2-5; 9 nucleotides agree with TRBD2. In germline, CDR1 is SGHTA, CDR2 FQGTGA. Germline trimming cut 5 bases from V and 4 bases from J; bases unmatched to any gene: 8. CDR3 length: 15 residues. The CDR3 loop reads CASSKTSGTGETQYF. DNA for the CDR3: TGTGCCAGCAGCAAGACTAGCGGCACGGGAGAGACCCAGTACTTC.

V gene TRBV9 combines with J gene TRBJ2-7; D possibly corresponds to TRBD2 (6 bases). The V gene's germline CDR1 is SGDLS and CDR2 YYNGEE. The germline V and J ends were trimmed by 2 bases and 3 bases, with 15 bases remaining between them. This CDR3 has 15 amino acids. The CDR3 nucleotides are TGTGCCAGCAGCGTCGGACTATCCCAGTACTACGAGCAGTACTTC. Protein product: CASSVGLSQYYEQYF.

The J gene is TRBJ2-1, the V gene TRBV11-3; 12 bases align to TRBD2. CDR1 and CDR2 (germline): SGHNT, YENEEA. After removal of 1 base from V and 4 bases from J, the junction contained 2 bases not matched to a gene. The CDR3 length is 16 residues. The DNA of the CDR3 is TGTGCCAGCAGCTTAGGGGGACTAGCGGGTTACAATGAGCAGTTCTTC. Residues: CASSLGGLAGYNEQFF.

The chain has TRBV5-1 and TRBJ2-7; 11 bases align to TRBD2. CDR1 is SGHRS and CDR2 is YFSETQ in the germline V gene. Losses at the gene ends were 3 bases for V and 5 bases for J; bases not matched to a gene: 13. The CDR3 contains 17 residues. The CDR3 sequence: CASSYRLAGTARDEQYF. In DNA form, the CDR3 reads TGCGCCAGCAGCTACAGACTAGCGGGGACCGCGAGGGACGAGCAGTACTTC. The full variable domain, with the rest looked up from reference TRBV5-1 and TRBJ2-7, is KAGVTQTPRYLIKTRGQQVTLSCSPISGHRSVSWYQQTPGQGLQFLFEYFSETQRNKGNFPGRFSGRQFSNSRSEMNVSTLELGDSALYLCASSYRLAGTARDEQYFGPGTRLTVT.

The V and J genes are TRBV6-1 and TRBJ2-7; TRBD1 matches at 11 bases. Looked up from germline, CDR1 is MNHNS and CDR2 is SASEGT. The CDR3 consists of 19 residues. V lost 4 bases and J lost 2; bases outside the gene matches: 16. As DNA, the CDR3 is TGTGCCAGCAGTGGACCCGACGGGACAGGGGGGCCTTTAACCTACGAGCAGTACTTC. Translating gives CASSGPDGTGGPLTYEQYF.

The V call is TRBV4-2, the J call TRBJ1-1; D might be TRBD1 (6 bases). The V gene's germline CDR1 is LGHNA and CDR2 YNFKEQ. This CDR3 is built from 15 residues. Between the trimmed V and J ends, which lost 3 bases and 5 bases, there was a span of 16 bases. As DNA, the CDR3 is TGTGCCAGCAGCCAGGGGGCAGGGGAGCGAACTGAAGCTTTCTTT. Translation: CASSQGAGERTEAFF.

The chain employs TRBV6-6 and TRBJ2-1; 9 nucleotides line up with TRBD1. The J segment lost 4 bases and the V segment lost 7 bases, leaving 5 bases of the junction unmatched. Germline V gives CDR1 MNHNY, CDR2 SVGAGI (reference sequence). This CDR3 contains 14 residues. As DNA, the CDR3 is TGTGCCAGCACCGGGACAGGGTCTTACAATGAGCAGTTCTTC. Protein sequence: CASTGTGSYNEQFF.

The chain links TRBV28 to TRBJ2-2, with D possibly TRBD2 on 5 matching bases. This CDR3 comprises 12 residues. Trimming removed 9 bases from V and 6 bases from J, with 11 bases in between. Germline V gives CDR1 MDHEN, CDR2 SYDVKM. CDR3 in DNA: TGTGCCAGTGGAGGCCAGGCCGGGGAGCTGTTTTTT. It is translated as CASGGQAGELFF.

The chain has TRBV2 and TRBJ2-3, with 7 bases matching TRBD2. CDR1 and CDR2 from the germline V gene are SNHLY and FYNNEI. CDR3 size: 14 residues. V lost 6 bases and J lost 7; bases outside the gene matches: 10. The CDR3 DNA follows: TGTGCCAGCAGCTACCGGACTAGTAGCAATACGCAGTATTTT. Its translation: CASSYRTSSNTQYF.

The rearrangement joins TRBV2 to TRBJ2-7; 8 bases are a match to TRBD2. V was pared by 6 bases and J by 2 bases, with 9 bases of the junction left unmatched. From germline, CDR1 is SNHLY and CDR2 FYNNEI. This CDR3 is built from 15 residues. The CDR3 DNA sequence: TGTGCCAGCAGCCTTGGGACTAGTTATACCTACGAGCAGTACTTC. Protein: CASSLGTSYTYEQYF.

The chain uses TRBV7-9 and TRBJ2-5; D gene unclear. The ends were cut back, 6 bases at V and 2 bases at J, with 4 bases in the middle. The CDR3 is 11 amino acids. Germline assignment: CDR1 SEHNR and CDR2 FQNEAQ (reference sequence). CDR3 DNA sequence: TGTGCCAGCAGTCCTCAAGAGACCCAGTACTTC. It translates to CASSPQETQYF.

The chain recombines TRBV10-3 with TRBJ1-2, with a weak D call TRBD1 (6 bases). Germline values: CDR1 ENHRY, CDR2 SYGVKD. Between the trimmed V and J ends, which lost 0 bases and 6 bases, there was a span of 11 bases. The CDR3 is 14 residues long. CDR3 sequence reads: CAISESMGADGYTF. DNA for the CDR3: TGTGCCATCAGTGAGTCGATGGGGGCTGATGGCTACACCTTC.

The rearrangement uses TRBV23-1 and TRBJ2-1; D not certain. TRBV23-1 is an ORF; its function is uncertain. CDR3 length: 14 residues. V gave up 7 bases and J gave up 0 bases, with 10 bases separating them. The CDR3 nucleotides read TGCGCCAGCAACTGTAATTACTCCTACAATGAGCAGTTCTTC. Amino acids: CASNCNYSYNEQFF.

Turning to this clone: In the same sample, other DNA sequences code for this CDR3. CDR3 in DNA: TGTGCCAGCAGCCAAGAAAGAGGCTACGAGCAGTACTTC. It translates to CASSQERGYEQYF. The chain uses TRBV4-2 and TRBJ2-7, with D uncertain. CDR1 and CDR2 (germline): LGHNA, YNFKEQ. The CDR3 runs to 13 residues. V dropped 0 bases and J dropped 3 bases, with 6 bases sitting between them.

Only one count was recorded for this clone. The V call is TRBV2, the J call TRBJ2-7, with 7 positions matching TRBD2. CDR3 length: 15 residues. Germline CDR1 is SNHLY and CDR2 is FYNNEI. The V segment lost 4 bases and the J segment 0 bases; nucleotides outside the gene matches: 6. CDR3 protein: CASSAAGAASYEQYF. The CDR3 DNA sequence: TGTGCCAGCAGTGCCGCGGGAGCCGCCTCCTACGAGCAGTACTTC.

This clone came up once. The J gene is TRBJ2-1, the V gene TRBV5-6; 9 nucleotides align to TRBD2. Losses at the gene ends were 3 bases for V and 5 bases for J; bases not matched to a gene: 12. Germline V gives CDR1 SGHDT, CDR2 YYEEEE. The length of the CDR3 is 17 residues. The DNA for the CDR3 is TGTGCCAGCAGCTCCTACATAGCGGGAGAGGGGGACAATGAGCAGTTCTTC. Translating it yields CASSSYIAGEGDNEQFF.

The chain employs TRBV5-1 and TRBJ2-7; TRBD1 matches 8 bases. This CDR3 contains 14 residues. Germline V gene lookup returns CDR1 SGHRS and CDR2 YFSETQ. The V segment lost 1 base and the J segment 3 bases; nucleotides outside the gene matches: 3. CDR3 protein: CASSLYGQGYEQYF. Written as DNA, the CDR3 is TGCGCCAGCAGCTTGTACGGACAGGGCTACGAGCAGTACTTC. Drawing the rest from reference TRBV5-1 and TRBJ2-7, the complete variable domain is KAGVTQTPRYLIKTRGQQVTLSCSPISGHRSVSWYQQTPGQGLQFLFEYFSETQRNKGNFPGRFSGRQFSNSRSEMNVSTLELGDSALYLCASSLYGQGYEQYFGPGTRLTVT.

The chain carries TRBV19 and TRBJ1-5; the D gene is possibly TRBD1 (5 bases). This CDR3 has 14 residues. CDR1 is LNHDA, CDR2 SQIVND, per germline (reference sequence). V was pared by 0 bases and J by 6 bases, with 9 bases between. The CDR3 DNA follows: TGTGCCAGTAGTATAGATTACGGGGGTCAGCCCCAGCATTTT. Protein sequence: CASSIDYGGQPQHF.

V gene TRBV7-9 combines with J gene TRBJ2-1; 7 bases are a match to TRBD2. CDR1 and CDR2 from the germline V gene are SEHNR and FQNEAQ (reference sequence). The J segment lost 0 bases and the V segment lost 3 bases, leaving 11 bases of the junction unmatched. The CDR3 length is 18 residues. CDR3 loop: CASSLRAVAGFSYNEQFF. The CDR3 DNA follows: TGTGCCAGCAGCTTGAGGGCGGTAGCGGGTTTCTCCTACAATGAGCAGTTCTTC.